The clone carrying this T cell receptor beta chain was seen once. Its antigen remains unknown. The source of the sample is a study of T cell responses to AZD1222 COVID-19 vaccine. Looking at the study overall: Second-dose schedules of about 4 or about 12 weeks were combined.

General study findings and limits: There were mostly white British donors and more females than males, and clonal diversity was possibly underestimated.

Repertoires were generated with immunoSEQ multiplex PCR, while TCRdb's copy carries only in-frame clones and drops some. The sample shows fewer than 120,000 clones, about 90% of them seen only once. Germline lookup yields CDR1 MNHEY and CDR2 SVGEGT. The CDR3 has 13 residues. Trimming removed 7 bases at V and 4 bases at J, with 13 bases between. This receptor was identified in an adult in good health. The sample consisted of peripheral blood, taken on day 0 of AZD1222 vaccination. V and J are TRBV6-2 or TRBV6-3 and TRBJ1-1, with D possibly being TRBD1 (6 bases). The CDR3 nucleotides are TGTGCCAGCAACCCGGGGGGCCTCACTGAAGCTTTCTTT. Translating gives CASNPGGLTEAFF.